This TCR beta chain appears in the sequencing data of a study of T cells after yellow fever vaccination. The table lists this clonotype with a few counts. V was clipped by 9 bases and J by 0 bases, with 21 bases between them. There are 17 residues in the CDR3. CDR1 is WSHSY, CDR2 SAAADI, per germline. From the 5' RACE reads, TCRdb called clonotypes with MiXCR, one entry per CDR3 protein. The data show 300,000 to 350,000 distinct CDR3 sequences, with approximately 4.3% seen just once and just under 20% held by the top ten. The source was PBMCs, collected 15 days after the yellow fever booster vaccination. The clonotype originates from a young man who received the YFV17D yellow fever vaccine. The chain is built from TRBV10-2 and TRBJ2-1; possibly TRBD1 for D (6 bases). The CDR3 DNA is TGCGCCAGTAGGGGTTTTGTAGGGACAAGCTCCTACAATGAGCAGTTCTTC. Protein product: CASRGFVGTSSYNEQFF.